Listed here are 12 T cell receptor beta chains from one sample, sequenced in a study of response to subunit inactivated influenza vaccine. Using its own MiXCR run on the RT-PCR reads, TCRdb lists one record per CDR3 protein. Altogether about 520,000 distinct CDR3 sequences are present, approximately 11% being singletons, with the ten largest covering 10% to 15%. Sequenced here: PBMCs from blood, sampled 45 days after vaccination. These receptors all come from a man in his forties or fifties who received an inactivated influenza vaccine.

The table lists this clonotype with a few counts. J is TRBJ2-1 and V is TRBV6-2 or TRBV6-3; a possible D gene is TRBD2 (5 bases). CDR1 MNHEY and CDR2 SVGEGT come from the germline V gene. The CDR3 has 14 amino acids. Deletions cut 5 bases from V and 8 bases from J, with 16 bases between. CDR3 in amino acids: CASSMASPGDEQFF. The DNA for the CDR3 is TGTGCCAGCAGTATGGCCTCCCCCGGGGATGAGCAGTTCTTC.

CDR3 nucleotides: TGTGCCAGCGGGAAGAGCCTTACCGGGGAGCTGTTTTTT. Translating it yields CASGKSLTGELFF. This chain joins TRBV9 and TRBJ2-2; D gene uncertain. The CDR3 length is 13 residues. Germline values: CDR1 SGDLS, CDR2 YYNGEE. The V end lost 7 bases, the J end lost 5 bases, and 12 bases lay between the germline ends.

This clonotype has ten or more counts. The chain combines TRBV12-3 or TRBV12-4 with TRBJ2-5; D is uncertain. The CDR3 has 13 residues. Between the trimmed V and J ends, which lost 4 bases and 1 base, there was a span of 7 bases. The chain's CDR3 is CASSSQVQETQYF. The CDR3 DNA reads as TGTGCCAGCAGTTCCCAGGTCCAAGAGACCCAGTACTTC.

In this sample, this clonotype turned up many times. The J gene is TRBJ2-5, the V gene TRBV7-2, with 13 bases identical to TRBD2. The V gene's germline CDR1 is SGHTA and CDR2 FQGNSA. CDR3 size: 15 residues. V dropped 5 bases and J dropped 4; count of bases not matched to a gene: 4. The CDR3 nucleotides are TGTGCCAGCAGCACTTGGACTAGCGGGGGAGAGACCCAGTACTTC. This codes for CASSTWTSGGETQYF.

This clonotype showed up just a few times. The chain joins TRBV5-6 to TRBJ1-1, with D possibly TRBD1 on 6 matching bases. Germline CDR1 is SGHDT and CDR2 is YYEEEE. The CDR3 has 14 residues. Trimming took 4 bases from V and 0 from J, leaving 10 bases between them. CDR3 bases: TGTGCCAGCAGCATGGGACATTTGAACACTGAAGCTTTCTTT. Translation gives CASSMGHLNTEAFF.

This clonotype has a handful of counts. The genes are TRBV5-1 and TRBJ2-5; TRBD2 might be the D (6 bases). This CDR3 has 16 amino acids. Trimming cost V 4 bases and J 1 base, with 17 bases left between them. In germline, CDR1 is SGHRS, CDR2 YFSETQ. The CDR3 DNA sequence: TGCGCCAGCAGCCCCAACCCGAGGAGGGTCCAAGAGACCCAGTACTTC. The encoded protein is CASSPNPRRVQETQYF.

This chain joins TRBV29-1 and TRBJ1-1, with D possibly TRBD1 on 5 matching bases. The CDR3 loop spans 17 amino acids. CDR1 is SQVTM and CDR2 is ANQGSEA in the germline V gene. V lost 2 bases to trimming and J lost 3 bases, with 22 bases between them. The CDR3 protein is CSVEKPGGAFLYTEAFF. The CDR3 nucleotides are TGCAGCGTTGAAAAACCGGGGGGAGCATTTCTATACACTGAAGCTTTCTTT.

The chain joins TRBV7-9 to TRBJ2-3; perhaps TRBD2 as D (5 bases). CDR3 length equals 15 residues. Trimming took 5 bases from V and 1 from J, leaving 13 bases between them. Germline CDR1 is SEHNR and CDR2 is FQNEAQ (reference sequence). This chain's CDR3 is CASSRGGSGTDTQYF. The CDR3 nucleotides read TGTGCCAGCAGCCGCGGTGGTAGCGGCACAGATACGCAGTATTTT.

In its sample, this clonotype was seen many times. The J gene is TRBJ2-7, the V gene TRBV4-1; D perhaps matches TRBD1 (7 bases). The CDR3 is 14 residues long. Germline V gene sequence: CDR1 MGHRA, CDR2 YSYEKL. Trimming left V 3 bases short and J 5 bases short, with 14 bases between. The DNA of the CDR3 is TGCGCCAGCAGCCATATCGCGGGACAGAACGAGCAGTACTTC. It is translated as CASSHIAGQNEQYF.

This chain uses TRBV7-2 with TRBJ2-2, with D unresolved. Germline V gene lookup returns CDR1 SGHTA and CDR2 FQGNSA. This CDR3 has 14 residues. Trimming took off 4 bases at V and 3 bases at J, with 9 bases between the two ends. CDR3 loop: CASSWSGDTGELFF. The CDR3 coding sequence is TGTGCCAGCAGCTGGAGTGGGGACACCGGGGAGCTGTTTTTT.

There are many counts of this clonotype. The gene calls are TRBV11-2 and TRBJ2-5; the D is unclear. This CDR3 contains 14 residues. Germline CDR1 is SGHAT and CDR2 is FQNNGV. V dropped 0 bases and J dropped 0 bases, with 5 bases sitting between them. The CDR3 protein is CASSLEVYQETQYF. CDR3 DNA sequence: TGTGCCAGCAGCTTAGAGGTTTACCAAGAGACCCAGTACTTC.

The chain carries TRBV20-1 and TRBJ1-1, with 7 bases aligning to TRBD1. There are 14 residues in the CDR3. Trimming cost V 3 bases and J 4 bases; bases outside gene matches: 8. Germline V lookup: CDR1 DFQATT, CDR2 SNEGSKA (reference sequence). As DNA, the CDR3 is TGCAGTGCTAGTAGGGGAGGGGGCGGCACTGAAGCTTTCTTT. Its protein product is CSASRGGGGTEAFF.